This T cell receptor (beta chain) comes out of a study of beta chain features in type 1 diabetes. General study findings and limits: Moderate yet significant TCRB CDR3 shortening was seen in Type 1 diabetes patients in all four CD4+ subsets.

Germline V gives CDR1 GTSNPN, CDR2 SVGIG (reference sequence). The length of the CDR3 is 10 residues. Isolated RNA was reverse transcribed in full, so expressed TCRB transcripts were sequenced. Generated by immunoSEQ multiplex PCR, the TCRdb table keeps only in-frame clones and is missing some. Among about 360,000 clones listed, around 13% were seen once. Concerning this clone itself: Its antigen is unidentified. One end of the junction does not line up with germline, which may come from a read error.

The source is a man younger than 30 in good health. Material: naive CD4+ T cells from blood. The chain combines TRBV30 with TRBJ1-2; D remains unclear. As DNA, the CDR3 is TGTGCCTGGAGTGTAACTAACTTATGGTTC. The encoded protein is CAWSVTNLWF.